This T cell receptor beta chain was retrieved from a study of cytomegalovirus exposure and HLA in healthy donors. This clone came up a few times. In the PCR, 60 Vbeta and 13 Jbeta primers were used. Sequenced by immunoSEQ multiplex PCR; TCRdb stores in-frame clones only, minus some. The sample contains more than 95,000 clones, around a tenth of which appear only once. This CDR3 spans 13 amino acids. Germline lookup yields CDR1 MNHNS and CDR2 SASEGT. V lost 1 base, J lost 12 bases, and 9 bases stayed unmatched. The sequencing input was PBMCs. This sequence was found in a man aged 40-50 years in good health and CMV-seropositive. The V call is TRBV6-1, the J call TRBJ2-7, with TRBD1 matching 7 bases. The CDR3 nucleotides read TGTGCCAGCAGTGAAGACAGGGGTTGGGTTTCGTACTTC. Translated: CASSEDRGWVSYF.